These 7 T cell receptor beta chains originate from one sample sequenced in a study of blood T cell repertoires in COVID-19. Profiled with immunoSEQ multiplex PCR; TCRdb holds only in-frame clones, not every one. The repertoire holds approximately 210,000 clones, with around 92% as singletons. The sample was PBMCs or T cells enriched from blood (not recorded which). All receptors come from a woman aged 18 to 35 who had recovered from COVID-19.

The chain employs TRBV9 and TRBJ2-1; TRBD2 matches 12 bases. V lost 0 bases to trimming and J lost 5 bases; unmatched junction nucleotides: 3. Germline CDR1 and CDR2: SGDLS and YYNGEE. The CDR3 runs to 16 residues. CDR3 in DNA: TGTGCCAGCAGCGTAGACGCTAGCGGGGGGGACAATGAGCAGTTCTTC. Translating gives CASSVDASGGDNEQFF.

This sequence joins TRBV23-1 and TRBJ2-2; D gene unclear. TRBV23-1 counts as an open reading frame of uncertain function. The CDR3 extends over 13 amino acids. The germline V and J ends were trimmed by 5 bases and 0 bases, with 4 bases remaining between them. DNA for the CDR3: TGCGCCAGCAGTGTAGCGAACACCGGGGAGCTGTTTTTT. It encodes CASSVANTGELFF.

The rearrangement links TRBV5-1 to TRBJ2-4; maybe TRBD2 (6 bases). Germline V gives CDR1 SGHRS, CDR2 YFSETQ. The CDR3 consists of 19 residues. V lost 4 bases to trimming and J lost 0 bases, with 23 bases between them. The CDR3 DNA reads TGCGCCAGCAGCCCGCGGGGTGAGCGATATAAACTAGCCAAAAACATTCAGTACTTC. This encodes CASSPRGERYKLAKNIQYF.

This CDR3 is CASSLLFNSGRSTDTQYF. The CDR3 DNA reads TGTGCCAGCAGTTTATTGTTCAATAGCGGGCGTAGCACAGATACGCAGTATTTT. The chain joins TRBV27 to TRBJ2-3; TRBD2 aligns across 7 bases. The V gene's germline CDR1 is MNHEY and CDR2 SMNVEV (reference sequence). Unmatched junction bases numbered 10, after V lost 1 base and J lost 0 bases. The CDR3 sequence is 18 residues long.

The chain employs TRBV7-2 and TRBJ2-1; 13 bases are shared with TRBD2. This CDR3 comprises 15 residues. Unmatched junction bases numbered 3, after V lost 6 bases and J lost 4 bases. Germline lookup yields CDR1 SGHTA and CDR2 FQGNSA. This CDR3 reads CASRGLAGSYNEQFF. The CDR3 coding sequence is TGTGCCAGCAGGGGACTAGCGGGGTCTTACAATGAGCAGTTCTTC.

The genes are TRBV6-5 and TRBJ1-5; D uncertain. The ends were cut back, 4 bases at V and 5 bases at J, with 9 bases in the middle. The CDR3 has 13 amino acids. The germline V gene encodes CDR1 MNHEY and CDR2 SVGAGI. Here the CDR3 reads CASSSRVDQPQHF. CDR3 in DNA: TGTGCCAGCAGTTCTCGGGTAGATCAGCCCCAGCATTTT.

The CDR3 protein is CASSQDQMTGGFQPQHF. CDR3 nucleotide sequence: TGCGCCAGCAGCCAAGATCAGATGACAGGGGGTTTTCAGCCCCAGCATTTT. The V call is TRBV4-1, the J call TRBJ1-5; 9 positions agree with TRBD1. V lost 0 bases and J lost 6; bases outside the gene matches: 9. The CDR3 has 17 residues. Germline lookup yields CDR1 MGHRA and CDR2 YSYEKL.